Below are 18 T cell receptor beta chains sequenced from a single sample in a study of blood T cell repertoires in COVID-19. Clones were sequenced by immunoSEQ multiplex PCR, and TCRdb holds only the in-frame ones, with some missing. Of 70,000 to 95,000 clones listed, around nine tenths are singletons. The sequenced material came from peripheral blood. These receptors all come from a woman aged 45-65 years in a cohort sampled during active COVID-19.

The gene calls are TRBV12-5 and TRBJ2-7, with TRBD1 identical over 10 bases. This CDR3 comprises 14 residues. Germline CDR1 and CDR2: LGHNT and FRNRAP. Germline trimming cut 6 bases from V and 1 base from J; bases unmatched to any gene: 3. CDR3 nucleotides: TGTGCTAGTGGCCCGGGACAGGGGTCCTACGAGCAGTACTTC. It translates to CASGPGQGSYEQYF.

V usage is TRBV9 and J usage is TRBJ2-1; no firm D call. V lost 4 bases and J lost 7, with 9 bases in between. CDR3 length: 12 residues. From germline, CDR1 is SGDLS and CDR2 YYNGEE. The CDR3 sequence is CASSPGLNEQFF. The CDR3 coding sequence is TGTGCCAGCAGCCCAGGCCTGAATGAGCAGTTCTTC.

This chain links TRBV30 with TRBJ1-3; D gene unclear. The CDR3 contains 13 residues. From germline, CDR1 is GTSNPN and CDR2 SVGIG (reference sequence). With 6 bases removed from V and 3 bases from J, the gap between germline ends came to 12 bases. CDR3 DNA: TGTGCCTGCAAACCGGGTTATGGAAACACCATATATTTT. Translating gives CACKPGYGNTIYF.

The rearrangement uses TRBV21-1 and TRBJ1-5; TRBD1 reflects the table's D call only, with no check against the DNA. TRBV21-1 is a listed pseudogene. This CDR3 contains 17 residues. The CDR3 DNA reads TGTGCCAGCAGCAAGACAGGGGGAGTCGTCGGCAATCAGCCCCAGCATTTT. Its translation is CASSKTGGVVGNQPQHF.

This clone has just one count. J is TRBJ1-3 and V is TRBV10-3, with D perhaps TRBD1 (6 bases). CDR3 length: 16 amino acids. The V end was cut by 0 bases, the J end by 5 bases, with 14 bases between. Germline V gene sequence: CDR1 ENHRY, CDR2 SYGVKD. The CDR3 reads CAISESKGGTRNTIYF. CDR3 bases: TGTGCCATCAGTGAGTCGAAGGGAGGGACACGAAACACCATATATTTT.

For the CDR3, the DNA is TGCGCCAGCACCTCAGGGGTACCTGGAAACACCATATATTTT. Translation: CASTSGVPGNTIYF. This sequence joins TRBV5-1 and TRBJ1-3; maybe TRBD1 (6 bases). CDR1 is SGHRS and CDR2 is YFSETQ in the germline V gene. Trimming removed 6 bases from V and 2 bases from J, with 12 bases in between. The CDR3 sequence is 14 residues long.

The chain joins TRBV28 to TRBJ2-7; D perhaps matches TRBD2 (6 bases). CDR3 length: 15 amino acids. Trimming shortened V by 1 base and J by 0 bases, and 10 bases separated the two germline ends. Germline CDR1 is MDHEN and CDR2 is SYDVKM. The chain's CDR3 is CASSLFAGSSYEQYF. CDR3 bases: TGTGCCAGCAGTTTATTTGCGGGGAGCTCCTACGAGCAGTACTTC.

This sequence joins TRBV24-1 and TRBJ1-1, with D unresolved. The CDR3 covers 14 residues. CDR1 is KGHDR and CDR2 is SFDVKD in the germline V gene. V lost 6 bases to trimming and J lost 0 bases, with 10 bases between them. The CDR3 loop is CATSRTAVNTEAFF. CDR3 sequence (DNA): TGTGCCACCAGTCGTACTGCGGTGAACACTGAAGCTTTCTTT.

The chain carries TRBV5-1 and TRBJ2-1; tentative D call: TRBD2 (5 bases). V lost 5 bases and J 6 bases, leaving 12 bases between the germline ends. The CDR3 extends over 13 amino acids. Germline values: CDR1 SGHRS, CDR2 YFSETQ. CDR3 nucleotide sequence: TGCGCCAGCAGAATACCCGGGGTCAATGAGCAGTTCTTC. This gives the protein CASRIPGVNEQFF.

This clone has just one count. This chain joins TRBV29-1 and TRBJ2-6, with 8 bases fitting TRBD1. Germline V gene lookup returns CDR1 SQVTM and CDR2 ANQGSEA. The CDR3 length is 16 residues. V shed 5 bases, J shed 2 bases, and the junction held 8 bases outside the gene matches. DNA for the CDR3: TGCAGCGTTCCAGGGGGCCCCGGGACTGGGGCCAACGTCCTGACTTTC. Its protein is CSVPGGPGTGANVLTF.

V gene TRBV6-2 or TRBV6-3 combines with J gene TRBJ2-2; 7 bases fit TRBD1. The germline V gene has CDR1 MNHEY and CDR2 SVGEGT. With 5 bases clipped from V and 6 bases from J, the junction kept 15 bases outside the gene matches. The CDR3 extends over 17 amino acids. CDR3 sequence: CASSPRRTGYTAGELFF. DNA for the CDR3: TGTGCCAGCAGTCCCCGCAGGACAGGCTATACGGCCGGGGAGCTGTTTTTT.

This rearrangement joins TRBV10-3 to TRBJ1-1, with D tentatively TRBD1 (6 bases). CDR1 is ENHRY and CDR2 is SYGVKD in the germline V gene. This CDR3 spans 14 amino acids. Trimming stripped 3 bases from V and 4 bases from J, with 12 bases between. CDR3 in DNA: TGTGCCATCAGTGAAGGGGGGGGAGGCACTGAAGCTTTCTTT. Translation: CAISEGGGGTEAFF.

This chain links TRBV24-1 with TRBJ2-5; tentative D call: TRBD2 (7 bases). The CDR3 runs 16 residues. Germline CDR1 and CDR2: KGHDR and SFDVKD. The germline V and J ends were trimmed by 4 bases and 2 bases, with 16 bases remaining between them. CDR3 DNA: TGTGCCACCAGTGACGGTGGGGGGGCTCCTCAAGAGACCCAGTACTTC. Encoded protein: CATSDGGGAPQETQYF.

In its sample, this clone was seen once. The chain combines TRBV9 with TRBJ2-3; D is undetermined. Germline CDR1 and CDR2: SGDLS and YYNGEE. The CDR3 runs 16 residues. Trimming took off 4 bases at V and 2 bases at J, with 17 bases between the two ends. The CDR3 here is CASSSRADIPTDTQYF. For the CDR3, the DNA is TGTGCCAGCAGCTCAAGAGCCGACATCCCCACAGATACGCAGTATTTT.

Note on this clone: The sample holds other DNA sequences that translate to the same CDR3. V gene TRBV19 combines with J gene TRBJ1-2, with 9 bases fitting TRBD1. The junction had 2 bases not matched to a gene; V was cut back by 4 bases and J by 2 bases. Germline-derived CDR1 and CDR2 are LNHDA and SQIVND (reference sequence). The length of the CDR3 is 14 residues. This chain's CDR3 is CASSSGQGNYGYTF. The CDR3 region has the DNA TGTGCCAGTAGTAGTGGACAGGGGAACTATGGCTACACCTTC. Supplemented by reference TRBV19 and TRBJ1-2, the full variable domain reads DGGITQSPKYLFRKEGQNVTLSCEQNLNHDAMYWYRQDPGQGLRLIYYSQIVNDFQKGDIAEGYSVSREKKESFPLTVTSAQKNPTAFYLCASSSGQGNYGYTFGSGTRLTVV.

J is TRBJ2-1 and V is TRBV11-1; 7 bases are a match to TRBD1. The CDR3 sequence is 12 residues long. CDR1 is SGHAT, CDR2 FQDESV, per germline (reference sequence). J gave up 5 bases and V 6 bases, and 1 base lay outside the gene matches. Here the CDR3 reads CASRGQNNEQFF. The CDR3 region has the DNA TGTGCCAGCAGGGGACAGAACAATGAGCAGTTCTTC.

This clone was detected only once. The chain links TRBV27 to TRBJ2-5, with 8 bases aligning to TRBD1. V dropped 4 bases and J dropped 5; count of bases not matched to a gene: 6. Germline V gene sequence: CDR1 MNHEY, CDR2 SMNVEV (reference sequence). This CDR3 is built from 14 residues. CDR3 DNA sequence: TGTGCCAGCAGTTCAGGACAGGGCCGGGAGACCCAGTACTTC. It is translated as CASSSGQGRETQYF.

V is TRBV6-6 and J is TRBJ1-4; possibly TRBD1 for D (5 bases). Germline V gene data show CDR1 as MNHNY and CDR2 as SVGAGI (reference sequence). V was clipped by 2 bases and J by 7 bases, with 11 bases between them. The CDR3 is 14 residues long. The CDR3 nucleotides are TGTGCCAGCAGTTACAAGGTGGGGGGTGAAAAACTGTTTTTT. Protein sequence: CASSYKVGGEKLFF.